One sample yielded the 28 T cell receptor beta chains listed below, sequenced in a study of blood T cell repertoires in COVID-19. Sequenced by immunoSEQ multiplex PCR; TCRdb stores in-frame clones only, minus some. The sample lists 250,000 to 350,000 clones, around four fifths occurring once. Sequencing was performed on peripheral blood. These receptors were collected from a woman between 45 and 60 years old with acute or convalescent COVID-19.

The chain carries TRBV11-1 and TRBJ2-1; D is uncertain. Looked up from germline, CDR1 is SGHAT and CDR2 is FQDESV (reference sequence). This CDR3 is built from 13 residues. Trimming removed 6 bases from V and 9 bases from J, with 15 bases in between. The CDR3 is CASRYPDSSEQFF. CDR3 in DNA: TGTGCCAGCAGGTACCCAGACTCGAGTGAGCAGTTCTTC. Filled out from reference TRBV11-1 and TRBJ2-1, the complete variable domain reads EAEVAQSPRYKITEKSQAVAFWCDPISGHATLYWYRQILGQGPELLVQFQDESVVDDSQLPKDRFSAERLKGVDSTLKIQPAELGDSAMYLCASRYPDSSEQFFGPGTRLTVL.

The gene calls are TRBV5-1 and TRBJ2-7; 7 bases line up with TRBD1. Germline-derived CDR1 and CDR2 are SGHRS and YFSETQ. The V segment lost 4 bases and the J segment 0 bases; nucleotides outside the gene matches: 7. The CDR3 has 15 residues. The CDR3 region has the DNA TGCGCCAGCAGCCCGGACAGGACGAGCTCCTACGAGCAGTACGTC. Translated, it gives CASSPDRTSSYEQYV.

This clone was counted a single time. The chain couples TRBV20-1 to TRBJ1-2, with TRBD1 as a possible D gene (5 bases). V lost 3 bases to trimming and J lost 7 bases, with 9 bases between them. Germline V gene data show CDR1 as DFQATT and CDR2 as SNEGSKA (reference sequence). The CDR3 length is 11 residues. For the CDR3, the DNA is TGCAGTGCTAGTCAGGGACTTGGCTACACCTTC. It codes for CSASQGLGYTF.

This clone was picked up one time. This chain uses TRBV7-2 with TRBJ2-3, with TRBD2 matching over 9 bases. CDR3 length: 17 residues. V shed 5 bases and J 1 base; nucleotides not matched to a gene: 10. CDR1 SGHTA and CDR2 FQGNSA come from the germline V gene. The CDR3 sequence is CASSKSHSGGGTDTQYF. For the CDR3, the DNA is TGTGCCAGCAGCAAAAGCCATAGCGGGGGAGGCACAGATACGCAGTATTTT.

The rearrangement uses TRBV30 and TRBJ1-1; D ambiguous. The length of the CDR3 is 11 residues. Germline CDR1 and CDR2: GTSNPN and SVGIG (reference sequence). The DNA for the CDR3 is TGTGCTCTCAGGATGAACACTGAAGCTTTCTTT. Translating gives CALRMNTEAFF.

This rearrangement joins TRBV20-1 to TRBJ2-7; D is ambiguous. The CDR3 extends over 13 amino acids. Trimming stripped 3 bases from V and 0 bases from J, with 9 bases between. CDR1 and CDR2 from the germline V gene are DFQATT and SNEGSKA (reference sequence). As DNA, the CDR3 is TGCAGTGCTAGTCGTGACATCTCCTACGAGCAGTACTTC. Amino acids: CSASRDISYEQYF.

CDR3 region: CAAAPGRDNYGYTF. The CDR3 nucleotides are TGTGCCGCAGCCCCGGGGCGGGATAACTATGGCTACACCTTC. The V gene is TRBV6-5, the J gene TRBJ1-2; maybe TRBD1 (5 bases). The CDR3 sequence is 14 residues long. V gave up 11 bases and J gave up 1 base, with 17 bases separating them. CDR1 MNHEY and CDR2 SVGAGI come from the germline V gene.

This clone occurred a few times. V is TRBV6-6 and J is TRBJ1-3; D call uncertain. CDR3 length equals 14 residues. The V gene lost 4 bases and the J gene lost 0 bases, with 7 bases spanning the gap. The germline gives CDR1 MNHNY, CDR2 SVGAGI (reference sequence). Here the CDR3 DNA reads TGTGCCAGCAGTTTGTCCAGCTCTGGAAACACCATATATTTT. It encodes CASSLSSSGNTIYF.

The chain recombines TRBV11-2 with TRBJ1-4; 9 bases line up with TRBD1. The length of the CDR3 is 15 residues. The germline V gene has CDR1 SGHAT and CDR2 FQNNGV. The V and J ends lost 5 bases and 6 bases, in that order; junction bases with no gene match: 7. CDR3 DNA: TGTGCCAGCAGCCCGGACAGGGGCCTATATGAAAAACTGTTTTTT. Translating gives CASSPDRGLYEKLFF.

The chain combines TRBV4-1 with TRBJ2-3, with D perhaps matching TRBD1 (6 bases). With 2 bases removed from V and 3 bases from J, the gap between germline ends came to 15 bases. From germline, CDR1 is MGHRA and CDR2 YSYEKL. The CDR3 extends over 16 amino acids. CDR3 in amino acids: CASSQPRQAETDTQYF. CDR3 sequence (DNA): TGCGCCAGCAGCCAACCCAGACAGGCGGAGACAGATACGCAGTATTTT.

This rearrangement joins TRBV11-1 to TRBJ2-1; D is perhaps TRBD1 (6 bases). CDR3 length: 14 residues. V was clipped by 5 bases and J by 4 bases, with 12 bases between them. Germline V gene data show CDR1 as SGHAT and CDR2 as FQDESV (reference sequence). As DNA, the CDR3 is TGTGCCAGCAGCCCCGGGACACAATACAATGAGCAGTTCTTC. It translates to CASSPGTQYNEQFF.

V is TRBV28 and J is TRBJ2-7; 12 nucleotides line up with TRBD2. There are 15 residues in the CDR3. V lost 4 bases and J lost 2; bases outside the gene matches: 3. CDR1 and CDR2 from the germline V gene are MDHEN and SYDVKM. DNA for the CDR3: TGTGCCAGCAGTTCACTAGCGGGAGGCCCCTACGAGCAGTACTTC. Its translation is CASSSLAGGPYEQYF.

The gene calls are TRBV7-2 and TRBJ2-1; no reliable D call. V was trimmed by 0 bases and J by 0 bases, leaving 6 bases between them. CDR1 is SGHTA, CDR2 FQGNSA, per germline. The CDR3 runs to 15 residues. The CDR3 spells CASSLALNSYNEQFF. Here the CDR3 DNA reads TGTGCCAGCAGCTTAGCACTCAACTCCTACAATGAGCAGTTCTTC. Based on the CDR3 plus reference TRBV7-2 and TRBJ2-1, the full variable domain is GAGVSQSPSNKVTEKGKDVELRCDPISGHTALYWYRQSLGQGLEFLIYFQGNSAPDKSGLPSDRFSAERTGGSVSTLTIQRTQQEDSAVYLCASSLALNSYNEQFFGPGTRLTVL.

This chain joins TRBV5-1 and TRBJ1-3, with D unclear. The CDR3 totals 13 residues. The germline V and J ends were trimmed by 1 base and 4 bases, with 6 bases remaining between them. Germline CDR1 is SGHRS and CDR2 is YFSETQ. The CDR3, as DNA: TGCGCCAGCAGCTTGCAGGAAGGAAACACCATATATTTT. Its protein product is CASSLQEGNTIYF.

This sequence joins TRBV5-1 and TRBJ2-7; TRBD2 aligns across 11 bases. Germline CDR1 is SGHRS and CDR2 is YFSETQ. V dropped 4 bases and J dropped 3; count of bases not matched to a gene: 6. This CDR3 spans 15 amino acids. In DNA, the CDR3 is TGCGCCAGCAGCCGACTAGCGGGATCCGGCTACGAGCAGTACTTC. Translated: CASSRLAGSGYEQYF.

V and J are TRBV9 and TRBJ2-1; D remains unclear. The CDR3 loop spans 15 amino acids. V dropped 1 base and J dropped 2 bases, with 10 bases sitting between them. The germline CDR1 and CDR2 sequences are SGDLS and YYNGEE. The CDR3 bases are TGTGCCAGCAGCGTAATGGGTGAGGCCTACAATGAGCAGTTCTTC. Protein product: CASSVMGEAYNEQFF.

Notes on this clone: Distinct nucleotide sequences in the sample also encode this CDR3. The rearrangement joins TRBV18 to TRBJ1-1; D is possibly TRBD1 (6 bases). The CDR3 runs to 13 residues. V lost 6 bases and J lost 1, with 9 bases in between. The germline gives CDR1 KGHSH, CDR2 LQKENI. The CDR3 sequence is CASSTGQNTEAFF. The DNA of the CDR3 is TGTGCCAGCTCTACGGGACAGAACACTGAAGCTTTCTTT.

This sequence joins TRBV4-2 and TRBJ1-5; 12 nucleotides match TRBD1. This CDR3 region has 19 residues. Germline CDR1 and CDR2: LGHNA and YNFKEQ. Trimming cost V 0 bases and J 2 bases; bases outside gene matches: 8. Written as DNA, the CDR3 is TGTGCCAGCAGCCAAGATCGGGACAGGGGGCTTTCGGGCAATCAGCCCCAGCATTTT. Its protein is CASSQDRDRGLSGNQPQHF.

This sequence joins TRBV7-9 and TRBJ2-1; tentative D call: TRBD2 (5 bases). V lost 5 bases and J lost 8, with 16 bases in between. The CDR3 has 14 residues. The germline V gene has CDR1 SEHNR and CDR2 FQNEAQ (reference sequence). In DNA, the CDR3 is TGTGCCAGCAGCCCTAAAGCGGCGAGGTATGAGCAGTTCTTC. As protein: CASSPKAARYEQFF.

This chain joins TRBV6-5 and TRBJ2-1; TRBD1 aligns across 7 bases. The V gene's germline CDR1 is MNHEY and CDR2 SVGAGI. The junction had 8 bases not matched to a gene; V was cut back by 6 bases and J by 3 bases. This CDR3 spans 15 amino acids. This CDR3 is CASSAIGTDYNEQFF. As DNA, the CDR3 is TGTGCCAGCAGCGCTATTGGGACAGACTACAATGAGCAGTTCTTC.

This clone was seen once. The chain uses TRBV5-1 and TRBJ2-7, with 7 bases lining up with TRBD1. Looked up from germline, CDR1 is SGHRS and CDR2 is YFSETQ. V lost 2 bases, J lost 2 bases, and 7 bases stayed unmatched. The CDR3 length is 15 residues. The chain's CDR3 is CASSFNPGQTYEQYF. DNA of the CDR3: TGCGCCAGCAGCTTCAATCCGGGACAGACCTACGAGCAGTACTTC.

This rearrangement joins TRBV7-7 to TRBJ2-1; 11 positions match TRBD2. Germline-derived CDR1 and CDR2 are SSHAT and FNYEAQ (reference sequence). Unmatched junction bases numbered 5, after V lost 6 bases and J lost 1 base. There are 16 residues in the CDR3. CDR3 amino acids: CASSPASGGSYNEQFF. The CDR3 DNA is TGTGCCAGCAGTCCCGCTAGCGGGGGGTCCTACAATGAGCAGTTCTTC.

The chain combines TRBV2 with TRBJ2-4, with TRBD2 matching 11 bases. The CDR3 length is 16 residues. V gave up 4 bases and J gave up 5 bases; unmatched junction bases: 7. Germline assignment: CDR1 SNHLY and CDR2 FYNNEI. This CDR3 is CASSVSLAGGENIQYF. The CDR3 nucleotides read TGTGCCAGCAGTGTATCGCTAGCGGGGGGAGAAAACATTCAGTACTTC.

J is TRBJ1-6 and V is TRBV30; 11 bases fit TRBD1. The ends lost 1 base at V and 0 bases at J; junction bases unmatched: 2. There are 17 residues in the CDR3. Germline CDR1 is GTSNPN and CDR2 is SVGIG (reference sequence). The CDR3 DNA sequence: TGTGCCTGGAGTGGCGGACAGGGGGCCTCCTATAATTCACCCCTCCACTTT. It encodes CAWSGGQGASYNSPLHF. The whole variable domain, remainder taken from reference TRBV30 and TRBJ1-6, is SQTIHQWPATLVQPVGSPLSLECTVEGTSNPNLYWYRQAAGRGLQLLFYSVGIGQISSEVPQNLSASRPQDRQFILSSKKLLLSDSGFYLCAWSGGQGASYNSPLHFGNGTRLTVT.

The J gene is TRBJ2-3, the V gene TRBV19; 9 nucleotides align to TRBD1. J lost 0 bases, V lost 3 bases, and 7 bases had no gene match. Germline V gene data show CDR1 as LNHDA and CDR2 as SQIVND (reference sequence). This CDR3 spans 17 amino acids. The CDR3 coding sequence is TGTGCCAGTAGTATCATCGGGGACAGGGAGAGCACAGATACGCAGTATTTT. It codes for CASSIIGDRESTDTQYF.

V gene TRBV27 combines with J gene TRBJ2-7; D remains ambiguous. Germline V gives CDR1 MNHEY, CDR2 SMNVEV (reference sequence). The CDR3 runs to 15 residues. Trimming shortened V by 5 bases and J by 0 bases, and 14 bases separated the two germline ends. The CDR3 coding sequence is TGTGCCAGCAGTCCAGAACATTCTTACTCCTACGAGCAGTACTTC. Translated, it gives CASSPEHSYSYEQYF.

The gene calls are TRBV18 and TRBJ2-1; 13 positions agree with TRBD2. CDR1 and CDR2 from the germline V gene are KGHSH and LQKENI. This CDR3 has 15 amino acids. V dropped 4 bases and J dropped 6; count of bases not matched to a gene: 3. Here the CDR3 reads CASSRGLAGFNEQFF. The DNA for the CDR3 is TGTGCCAGCTCACGGGGACTAGCGGGATTCAATGAGCAGTTCTTC.

The chain couples TRBV29-1 to TRBJ2-1; 9 bases align to TRBD1. The CDR3 totals 14 residues. The germline CDR1 and CDR2 sequences are SQVTM and ANQGSEA. J lost 3 bases, V lost 6 bases, and 6 bases had no gene match. The CDR3: CSVADRGDYNEQFF. CDR3 coding DNA: TGCAGCGTGGCGGACAGGGGCGACTACAATGAGCAGTTCTTC.